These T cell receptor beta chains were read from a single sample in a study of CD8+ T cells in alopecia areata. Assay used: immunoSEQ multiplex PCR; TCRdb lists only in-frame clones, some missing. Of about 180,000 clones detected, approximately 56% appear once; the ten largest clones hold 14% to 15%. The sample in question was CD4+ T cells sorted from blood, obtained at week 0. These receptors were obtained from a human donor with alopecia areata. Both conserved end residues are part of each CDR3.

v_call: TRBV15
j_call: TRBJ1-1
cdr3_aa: CATSRGLGSNKEAFF

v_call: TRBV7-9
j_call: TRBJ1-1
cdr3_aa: CASSRTGVDTEAFF

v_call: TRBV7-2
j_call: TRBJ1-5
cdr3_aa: CASSLAQGGQPQHF

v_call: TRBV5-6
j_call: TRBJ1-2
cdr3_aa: CASSPDMTSYTF

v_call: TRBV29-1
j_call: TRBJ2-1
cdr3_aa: CSVGGTPPYNEQFF

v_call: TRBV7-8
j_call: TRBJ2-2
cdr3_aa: CASSLVDTGELFF

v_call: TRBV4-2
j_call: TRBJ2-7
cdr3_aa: CASSQEWRGYSYEQYF

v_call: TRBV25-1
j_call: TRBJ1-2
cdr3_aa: CASSERGDYGYTF

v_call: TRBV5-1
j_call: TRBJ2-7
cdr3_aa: CASSLEGRQYF

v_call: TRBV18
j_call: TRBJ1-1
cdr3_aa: CASSVRQGTEAFF

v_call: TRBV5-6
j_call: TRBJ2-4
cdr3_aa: CASSLMDRGFLSYF

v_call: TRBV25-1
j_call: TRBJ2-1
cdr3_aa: CASSESGRSEQFF

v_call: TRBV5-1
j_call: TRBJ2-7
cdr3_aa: CASRRDYEQYF

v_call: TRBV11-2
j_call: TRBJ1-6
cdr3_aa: CASSFKGWHVF

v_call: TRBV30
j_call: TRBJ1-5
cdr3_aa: CACQSSGTQHF

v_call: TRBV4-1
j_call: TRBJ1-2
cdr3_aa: CASRPTGNYGYTF

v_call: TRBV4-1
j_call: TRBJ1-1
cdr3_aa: CASSQVWGEAFF

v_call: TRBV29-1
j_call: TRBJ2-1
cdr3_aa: CSGIKTGLGDNEQFF

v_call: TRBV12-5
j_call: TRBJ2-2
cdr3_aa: CASGPSDTSKRILAGELFF

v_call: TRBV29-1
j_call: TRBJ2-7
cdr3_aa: CSVDGGGYEQYF

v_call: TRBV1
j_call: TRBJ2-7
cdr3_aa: CTSSQEQVTYEQYF

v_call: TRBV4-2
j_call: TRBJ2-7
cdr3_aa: CASSQVPTGTYEQYF

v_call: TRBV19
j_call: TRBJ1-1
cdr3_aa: CASRTLRAALGQLNTEAFF

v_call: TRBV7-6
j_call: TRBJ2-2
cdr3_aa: CASSSTGGTGNTGELFF

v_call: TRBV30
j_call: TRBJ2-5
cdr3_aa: CAWSLLAVETQYF

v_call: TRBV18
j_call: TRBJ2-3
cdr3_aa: CASSPRTSGGTDTQYF

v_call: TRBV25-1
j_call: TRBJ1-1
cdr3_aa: CASSAHNRGSEAFF

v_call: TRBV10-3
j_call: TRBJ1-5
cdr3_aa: CAISGGSNQPQHF

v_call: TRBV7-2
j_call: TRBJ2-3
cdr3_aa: CASSILHGGNTDTQYF

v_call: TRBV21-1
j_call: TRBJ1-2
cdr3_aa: CASLAGPHNYGYTF

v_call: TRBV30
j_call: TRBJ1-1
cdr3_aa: CAWSVSGGNTEAFF

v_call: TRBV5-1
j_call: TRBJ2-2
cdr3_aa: CASSLVGRVTGELFF

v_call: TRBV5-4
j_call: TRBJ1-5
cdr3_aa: CASSSSGNQPQHF

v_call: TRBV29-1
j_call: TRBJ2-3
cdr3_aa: CSGEDPSTDTQYF

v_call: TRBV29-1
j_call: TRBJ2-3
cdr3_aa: CSGGGDTQYF

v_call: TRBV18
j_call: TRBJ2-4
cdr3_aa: CASSLRPPGQGNIQYF

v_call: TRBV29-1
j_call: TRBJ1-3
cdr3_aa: CSVTGTANGNTIYF

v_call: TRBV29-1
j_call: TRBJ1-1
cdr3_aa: CSVQTQGEYTEAFF

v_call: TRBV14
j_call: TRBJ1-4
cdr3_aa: CASSLDRGNEKLFF

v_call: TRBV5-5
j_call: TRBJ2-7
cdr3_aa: CASSLEVGRGKGSYEQYF

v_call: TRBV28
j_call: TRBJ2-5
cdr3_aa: CARQFKRETQYF

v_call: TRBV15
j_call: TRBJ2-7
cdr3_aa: CATSRDPSYEQYF

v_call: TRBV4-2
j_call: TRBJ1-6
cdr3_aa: CASSQDRRDSPLHF

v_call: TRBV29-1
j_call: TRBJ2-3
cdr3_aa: CSVERGVDTQYF

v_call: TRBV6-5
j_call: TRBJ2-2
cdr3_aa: CASSYSVVGELFF

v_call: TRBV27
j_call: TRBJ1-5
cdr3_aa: CASSLSWNQPQHF

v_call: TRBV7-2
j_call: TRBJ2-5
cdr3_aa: CASSLAGSETQYF

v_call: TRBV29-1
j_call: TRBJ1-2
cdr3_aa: CSALMGNNYGYTF